The text below deals with one T cell receptor (beta chain). What it recognizes is unknown. Unstimulated regulatory T cells (CD4+CD25+CD127-), CD4+CD25- non-regulatory cells, CD4 and CD8 cells were FACS-sorted from thawed PBMCs. This sample was taken from a study of Tregs in tolerant kidney transplant recipients. Study results and limitations: Biological reproducibility was not directly addressed in this study. The small number of patients limits these findings pending further validation. The most relevant donor-specific Treg TCRbeta repertoire apparently came from expansion with activated donor B cells.

The germline V gene encodes CDR1 SGHDT and CDR2 YYEEEE. V shed 2 bases, J shed 10 bases, and the junction held 7 bases outside the gene matches. This CDR3 has 15 residues. TCRdb keeps only in-frame clones here, not all; method: immunoSEQ multiplex PCR. The sample carries 110,000 or so clones, around nine tenths recorded once. V and J are TRBV5-6 and TRBJ1-6; 9 bases match TRBD1. This clonotype originated in a human donor in good health. Sequencing was performed on CD4+ T cells from blood. The CDR3 sequence: CASSFGDRVNSPLHF. In nucleotides, the CDR3 is TGTGCCAGCAGCTTTGGGGACAGGGTGAACTCACCCCTCCACTTT.